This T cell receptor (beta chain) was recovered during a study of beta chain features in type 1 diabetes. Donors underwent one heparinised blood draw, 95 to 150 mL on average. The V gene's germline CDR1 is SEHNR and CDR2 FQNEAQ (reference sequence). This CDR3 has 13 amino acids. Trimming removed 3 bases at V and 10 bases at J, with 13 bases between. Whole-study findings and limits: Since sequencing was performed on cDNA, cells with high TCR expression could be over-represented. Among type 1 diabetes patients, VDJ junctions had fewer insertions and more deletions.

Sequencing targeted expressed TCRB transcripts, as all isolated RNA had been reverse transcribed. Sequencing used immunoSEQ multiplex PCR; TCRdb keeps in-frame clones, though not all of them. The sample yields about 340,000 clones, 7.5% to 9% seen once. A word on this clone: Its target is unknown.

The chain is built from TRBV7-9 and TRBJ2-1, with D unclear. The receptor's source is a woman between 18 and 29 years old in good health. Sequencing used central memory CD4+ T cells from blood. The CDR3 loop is CASSFGPNREQFF. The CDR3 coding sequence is TGTGCCAGCAGCTTCGGACCCAACCGGGAGCAGTTCTTC.